A selection of T cell receptor beta chains follows, all from one sample in a study of CD8+CD57+ T cells in acquired aplastic anemia. TCRdb independently ran MiXCR on the reads; one entry per CDR3 protein. The data contain 300,000 or so distinct CDR3 sequences, around three fifths of them singletons. Sequenced sample: sorted CD4+, CD8+, or CD8+CD57+ T cells (not recorded which) from PBMCs. The source is a human donor with aplastic anemia. Both conserved end residues are trimmed from each CDR3. Each record gives: V gene, J gene, CDR3 protein.

V gene: TRBV20-1
J gene: TRBJ2-1
CDR3 protein: SARPPRSSYNEQF

V gene: TRBV6-1
J gene: TRBJ1-6
CDR3 protein: ASSEAGRRSSYNSPLH

V gene: TRBV19
J gene: TRBJ2-5
CDR3 protein: ASSLYLRGLAGGVETQY

V gene: TRBV7-8
J gene: TRBJ2-3
CDR3 protein: ASSPRQHTDTQY

V gene: TRBV19
J gene: TRBJ1-2
CDR3 protein: ASRALQGASVYGYT

V gene: TRBV3-1
J gene: TRBJ2-4
CDR3 protein: ASSQGVSLAKNIQY

V gene: TRBV19
J gene: TRBJ2-3
CDR3 protein: ASSGLRDADTQY

V gene: TRBV11-2
J gene: TRBJ2-7
CDR3 protein: ASSLAGTGEQY

V gene: TRBV2
J gene: TRBJ2-2
CDR3 protein: ASSGQGLGTGELF

V gene: TRBV2
J gene: TRBJ1-1
CDR3 protein: ATLSGDTNTEAF